The following is a T cell receptor (beta chain) sequence with its context. This specimen belongs to a study of blood T cell repertoires in COVID-19. Study at large: Italy, Spain and the United States were the sources of the convalescent and acute COVID-19 samples.

V dropped 1 base and J dropped 11 bases, with 11 bases sitting between them. CDR3 length: 12 amino acids. Germline loops: CDR1 SGHTA, CDR2 FQGNSA. The repertoire was sequenced with immunoSEQ multiplex PCR; TCRdb's copy has only in-frame clones and lacks some. The sample lists approximately 270,000 clones, around 90% occurring once. Participants were aged about 18 to 89 years from 20 to 30 US areas. Which cohort a participant joined came from the clinical history participants gave. Exposed enrollees encountered a COVID-19 case at some point within 2 weeks before study entry. This sequence originates from a man in his forties who had been exposed to COVID-19. The sequenced sample was PBMCs or T cells enriched from blood (not recorded which). The chain carries TRBV7-2 and TRBJ1-1; D might be TRBD1 (6 bases). The CDR3 is CASSLEYREAFF. The CDR3 DNA reads TGTGCCAGCAGCTTAGAGTACAGGGAGGCTTTCTTT.